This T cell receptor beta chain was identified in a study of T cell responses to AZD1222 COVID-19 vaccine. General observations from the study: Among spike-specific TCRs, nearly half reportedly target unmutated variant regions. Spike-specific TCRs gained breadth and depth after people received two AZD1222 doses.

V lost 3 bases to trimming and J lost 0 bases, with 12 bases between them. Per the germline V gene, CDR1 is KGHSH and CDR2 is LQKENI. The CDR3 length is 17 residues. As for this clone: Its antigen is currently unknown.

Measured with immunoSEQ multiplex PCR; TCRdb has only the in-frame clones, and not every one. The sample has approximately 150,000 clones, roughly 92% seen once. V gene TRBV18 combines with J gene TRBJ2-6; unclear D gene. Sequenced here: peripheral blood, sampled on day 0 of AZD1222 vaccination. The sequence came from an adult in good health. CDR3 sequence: CASSPNPRYSGANVLTF. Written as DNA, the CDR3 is TGTGCCAGCTCACCGAACCCAAGGTACTCTGGGGCCAACGTCCTGACTTTC.